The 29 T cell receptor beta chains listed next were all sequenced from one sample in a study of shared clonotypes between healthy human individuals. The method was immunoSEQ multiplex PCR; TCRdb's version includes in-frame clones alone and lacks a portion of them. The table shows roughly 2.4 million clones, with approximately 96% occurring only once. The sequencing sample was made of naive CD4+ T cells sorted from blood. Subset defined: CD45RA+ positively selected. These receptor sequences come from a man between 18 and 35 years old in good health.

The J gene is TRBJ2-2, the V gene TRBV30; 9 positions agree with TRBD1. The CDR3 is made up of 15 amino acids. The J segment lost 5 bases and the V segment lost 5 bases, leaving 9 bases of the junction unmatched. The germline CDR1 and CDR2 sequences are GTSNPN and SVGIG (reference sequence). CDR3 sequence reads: CAWAFRDRATGELFF. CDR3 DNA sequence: TGTGCCTGGGCTTTCCGGGACAGGGCTACCGGGGAGCTGTTTTTT.

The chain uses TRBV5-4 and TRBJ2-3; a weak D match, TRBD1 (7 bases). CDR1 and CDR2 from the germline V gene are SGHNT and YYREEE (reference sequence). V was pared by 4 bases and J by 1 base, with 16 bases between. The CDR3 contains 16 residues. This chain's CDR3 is CASSMTGGTGTDTQYF. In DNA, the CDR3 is TGTGCCAGCAGCATGACGGGCGGGACAGGCACAGATACGCAGTATTTT.

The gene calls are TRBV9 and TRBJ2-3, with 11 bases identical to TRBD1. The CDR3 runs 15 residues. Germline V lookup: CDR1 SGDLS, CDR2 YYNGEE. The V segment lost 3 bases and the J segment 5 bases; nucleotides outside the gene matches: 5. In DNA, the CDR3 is TGTGCCAGCAGCGAGCGGGGACAGGGGGTAGATACGCAGTATTTT. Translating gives CASSERGQGVDTQYF.

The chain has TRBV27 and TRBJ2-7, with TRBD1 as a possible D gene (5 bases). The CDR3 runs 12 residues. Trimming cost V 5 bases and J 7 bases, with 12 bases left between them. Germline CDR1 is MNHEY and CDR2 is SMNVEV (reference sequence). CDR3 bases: TGTGCCAGCAGTCCGACCGCAGGGGAGCAGTACTTC. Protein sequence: CASSPTAGEQYF.

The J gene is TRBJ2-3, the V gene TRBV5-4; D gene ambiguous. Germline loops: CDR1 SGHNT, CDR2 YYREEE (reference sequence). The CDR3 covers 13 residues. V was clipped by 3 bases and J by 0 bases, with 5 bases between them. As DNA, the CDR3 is TGTGCCAGCAGCTACCACAGCACAGATACGCAGTATTTT. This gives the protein CASSYHSTDTQYF.

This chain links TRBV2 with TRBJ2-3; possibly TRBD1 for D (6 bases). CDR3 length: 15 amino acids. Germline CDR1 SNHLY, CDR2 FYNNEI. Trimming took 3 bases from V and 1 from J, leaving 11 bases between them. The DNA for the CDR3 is TGTGCCAGCAGTGACCGACAGGTCGGCACAGATACGCAGTATTTT. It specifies CASSDRQVGTDTQYF. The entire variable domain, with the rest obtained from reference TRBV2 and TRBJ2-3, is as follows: EPEVTQTPSHQVTQMGQEVILRCVPISNHLYFYWYRQILGQKVEFLVSFYNNEISEKSEIFDDQFSVERPDGSNFTLKIRSTKLEDSAMYFCASSDRQVGTDTQYFGPGTRLTVL.

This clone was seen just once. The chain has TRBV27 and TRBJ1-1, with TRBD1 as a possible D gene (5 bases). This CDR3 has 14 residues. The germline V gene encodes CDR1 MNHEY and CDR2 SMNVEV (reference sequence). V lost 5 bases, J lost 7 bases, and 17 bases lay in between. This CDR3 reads CASSPGRRTIEAFF. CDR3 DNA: TGTGCCAGCAGTCCCGGACGTAGGACAATTGAAGCTTTCTTT.

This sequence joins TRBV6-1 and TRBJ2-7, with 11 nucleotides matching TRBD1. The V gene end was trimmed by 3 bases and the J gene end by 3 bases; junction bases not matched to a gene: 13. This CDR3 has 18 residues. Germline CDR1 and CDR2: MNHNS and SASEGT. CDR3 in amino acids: CASSEALSMGTGGYEQYF. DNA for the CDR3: TGTGCCAGCAGTGAGGCCCTTTCCATGGGGACAGGGGGCTACGAGCAGTACTTC.

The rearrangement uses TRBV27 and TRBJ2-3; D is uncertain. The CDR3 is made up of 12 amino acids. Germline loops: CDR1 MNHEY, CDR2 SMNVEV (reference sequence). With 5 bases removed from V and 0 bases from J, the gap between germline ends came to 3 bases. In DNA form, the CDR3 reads TGTGCCAGCAGTCATAGCACAGATACGCAGTATTTT. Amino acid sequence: CASSHSTDTQYF.

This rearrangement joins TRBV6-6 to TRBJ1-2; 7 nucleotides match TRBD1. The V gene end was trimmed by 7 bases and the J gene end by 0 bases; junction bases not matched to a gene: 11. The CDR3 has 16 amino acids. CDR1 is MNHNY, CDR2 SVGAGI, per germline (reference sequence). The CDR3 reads CASNPTGLTANYGYTF. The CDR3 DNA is TGTGCCAGCAACCCGACAGGGCTCACCGCTAACTATGGCTACACCTTC.

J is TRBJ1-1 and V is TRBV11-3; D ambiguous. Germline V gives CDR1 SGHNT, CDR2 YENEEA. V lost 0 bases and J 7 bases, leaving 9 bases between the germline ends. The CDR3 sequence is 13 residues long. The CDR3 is CASSLDREYEAFF. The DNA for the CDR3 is TGTGCCAGCAGCTTAGATCGGGAGTATGAAGCTTTCTTT.

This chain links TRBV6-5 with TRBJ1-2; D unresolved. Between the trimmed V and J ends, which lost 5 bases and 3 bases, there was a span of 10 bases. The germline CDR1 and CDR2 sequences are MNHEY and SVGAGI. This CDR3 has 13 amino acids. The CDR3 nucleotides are TGTGCCAGCAGTATAACAACGGACTATGGCTACACCTTC. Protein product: CASSITTDYGYTF.

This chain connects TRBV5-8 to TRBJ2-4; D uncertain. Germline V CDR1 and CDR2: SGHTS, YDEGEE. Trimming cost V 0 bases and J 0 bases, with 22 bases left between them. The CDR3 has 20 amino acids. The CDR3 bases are TGTGCCAGCAGCTTGGTTTACGGCACGGCGGCCAATTTAGCCAAAAACATTCAGTACTTC. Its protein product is CASSLVYGTAANLAKNIQYF.

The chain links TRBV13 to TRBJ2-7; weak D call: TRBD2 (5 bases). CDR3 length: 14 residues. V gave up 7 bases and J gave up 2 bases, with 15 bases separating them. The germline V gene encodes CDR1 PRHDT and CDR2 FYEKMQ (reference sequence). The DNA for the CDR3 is TGTGCCAGCACCACGACCGGGATGGCCTACGAGCAGTACTTC. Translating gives CASTTTGMAYEQYF.

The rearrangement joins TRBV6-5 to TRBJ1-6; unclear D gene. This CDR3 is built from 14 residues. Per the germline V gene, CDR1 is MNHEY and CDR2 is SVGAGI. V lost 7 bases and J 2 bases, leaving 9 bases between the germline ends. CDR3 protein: CASMIEAYNSPLHF. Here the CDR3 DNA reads TGTGCCAGCATGATCGAGGCCTATAATTCACCCCTCCACTTT.

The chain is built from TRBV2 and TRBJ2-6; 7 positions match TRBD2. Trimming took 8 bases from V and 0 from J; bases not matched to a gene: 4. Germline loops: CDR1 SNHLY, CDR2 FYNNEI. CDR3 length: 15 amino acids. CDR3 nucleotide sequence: TGTGCCAGCGGGCGGGGGAGCTCTGGGGCCAACGTCCTGACTTTC. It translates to CASGRGSSGANVLTF.

The CDR3 reads CASSYKTGSTYEQYF. The CDR3 nucleotides are TGTGCCAGCAGCTACAAGACAGGGAGCACCTACGAGCAGTACTTC. The chain couples TRBV7-9 to TRBJ2-7; 7 positions agree with TRBD1. The germline V gene has CDR1 SEHNR and CDR2 FQNEAQ (reference sequence). CDR3 length: 15 amino acids. V lost 4 bases to trimming and J lost 2 bases; unmatched junction nucleotides: 8.

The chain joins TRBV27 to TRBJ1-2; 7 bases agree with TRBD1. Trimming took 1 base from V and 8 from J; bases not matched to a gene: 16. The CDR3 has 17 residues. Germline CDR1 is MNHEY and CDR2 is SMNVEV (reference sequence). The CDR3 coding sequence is TGTGCCAGCAGTTTATTTTTCCAGGGGGGGGCTAGCGTCGGCTACACCTTC. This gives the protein CASSLFFQGGASVGYTF.

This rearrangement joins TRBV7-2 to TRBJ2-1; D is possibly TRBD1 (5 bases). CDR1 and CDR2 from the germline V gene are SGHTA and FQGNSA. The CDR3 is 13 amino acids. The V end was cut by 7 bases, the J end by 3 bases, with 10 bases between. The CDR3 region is CASKPGNYNEQFF. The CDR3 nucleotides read TGTGCCAGCAAGCCAGGGAACTACAATGAGCAGTTCTTC.

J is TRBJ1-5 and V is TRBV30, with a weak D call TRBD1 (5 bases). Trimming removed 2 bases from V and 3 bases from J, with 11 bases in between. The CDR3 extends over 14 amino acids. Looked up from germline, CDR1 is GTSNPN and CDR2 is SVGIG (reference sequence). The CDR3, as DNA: TGTGCCTGGAGTACAGGAGCGAACAATCAGCCCCAGCATTTT. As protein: CAWSTGANNQPQHF.

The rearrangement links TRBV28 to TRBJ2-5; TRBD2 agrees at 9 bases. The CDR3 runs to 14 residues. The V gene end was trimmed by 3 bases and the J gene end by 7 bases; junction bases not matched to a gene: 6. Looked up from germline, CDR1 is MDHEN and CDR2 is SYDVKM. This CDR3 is CASSFPSGGWTQYF. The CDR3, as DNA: TGTGCCAGCAGTTTTCCCAGCGGGGGGTGGACCCAGTACTTC. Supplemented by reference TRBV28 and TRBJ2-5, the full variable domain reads DVKVTQSSRYLVKRTGEKVFLECVQDMDHENMFWYRQDPGLGLRLIYFSYDVKMKEKGDIPEGYSVSREKKERFSLILESASTNQTSMYLCASSFPSGGWTQYFGPGTRLLVL.

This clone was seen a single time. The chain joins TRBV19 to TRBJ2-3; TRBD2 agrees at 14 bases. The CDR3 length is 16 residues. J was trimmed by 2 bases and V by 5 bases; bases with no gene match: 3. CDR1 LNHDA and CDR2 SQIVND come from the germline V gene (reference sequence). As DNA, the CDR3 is TGTGCCAGTAGTTTGGGACTAGCGGGAGCCACAGATACGCAGTATTTT. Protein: CASSLGLAGATDTQYF.

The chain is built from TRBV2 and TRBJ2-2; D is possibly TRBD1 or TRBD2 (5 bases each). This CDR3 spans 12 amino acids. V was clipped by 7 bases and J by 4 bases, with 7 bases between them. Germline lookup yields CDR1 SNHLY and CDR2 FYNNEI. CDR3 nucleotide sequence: TGTGCCAGCATGAGGGGCACCGGGGAGCTGTTTTTT. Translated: CASMRGTGELFF.

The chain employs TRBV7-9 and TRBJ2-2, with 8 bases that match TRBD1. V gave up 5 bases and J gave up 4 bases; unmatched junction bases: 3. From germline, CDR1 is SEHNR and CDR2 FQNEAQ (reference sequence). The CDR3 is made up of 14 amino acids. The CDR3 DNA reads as TGTGCCAGCAGCCCAGACAGGGGCACCGGGGAGCTGTTTTTT. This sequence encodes CASSPDRGTGELFF.

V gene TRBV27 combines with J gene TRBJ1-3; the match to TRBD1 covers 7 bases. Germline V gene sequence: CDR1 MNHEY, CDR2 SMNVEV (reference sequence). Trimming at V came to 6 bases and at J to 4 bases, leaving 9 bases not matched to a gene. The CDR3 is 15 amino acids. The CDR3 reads CASRPGTALGNTIYF. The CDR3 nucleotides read TGTGCCAGCAGGCCCGGGACAGCACTAGGAAACACCATATATTTT.

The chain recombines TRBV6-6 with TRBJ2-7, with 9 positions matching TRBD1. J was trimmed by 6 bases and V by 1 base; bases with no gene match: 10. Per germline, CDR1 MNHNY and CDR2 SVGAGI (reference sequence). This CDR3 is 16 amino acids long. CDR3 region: CASSYLVGTGSFEQYF. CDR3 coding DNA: TGTGCCAGCAGTTACTTAGTCGGGACAGGGTCTTTCGAGCAGTACTTC.

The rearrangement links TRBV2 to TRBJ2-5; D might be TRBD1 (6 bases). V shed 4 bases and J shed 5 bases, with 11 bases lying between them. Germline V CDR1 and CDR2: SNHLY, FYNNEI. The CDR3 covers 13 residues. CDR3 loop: CASSGQAPETQYF. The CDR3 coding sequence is TGTGCCAGCAGTGGACAGGCACCGGAGACCCAGTACTTC. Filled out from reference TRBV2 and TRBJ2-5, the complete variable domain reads EPEVTQTPSHQVTQMGQEVILRCVPISNHLYFYWYRQILGQKVEFLVSFYNNEISEKSEIFDDQFSVERPDGSNFTLKIRSTKLEDSAMYFCASSGQAPETQYFGPGTRLLVL.

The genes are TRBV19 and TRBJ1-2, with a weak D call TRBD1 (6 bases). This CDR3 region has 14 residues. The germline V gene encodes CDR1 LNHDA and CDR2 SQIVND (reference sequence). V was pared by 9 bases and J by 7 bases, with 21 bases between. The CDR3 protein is CASKTGYSVGGYTF. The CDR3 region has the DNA TGTGCCAGCAAGACAGGATATTCTGTCGGTGGCTACACCTTC.

This chain's CDR3 is CAWSHGALQETQYF. DNA of the CDR3: TGTGCCTGGTCACACGGGGCCCTACAAGAGACCCAGTACTTC. The chain is built from TRBV30 and TRBJ2-5; D may match TRBD1 or TRBD2 (5 bases each). The CDR3 is made up of 14 amino acids. Germline-derived CDR1 and CDR2 are GTSNPN and SVGIG (reference sequence). V shed 5 bases and J shed 2 bases, with 15 bases lying between them. Based on the CDR3 plus reference TRBV30 and TRBJ2-5, the full variable domain is SQTIHQWPATLVQPVGSPLSLECTVEGTSNPNLYWYRQAAGRGLQLLFYSVGIGQISSEVPQNLSASRPQDRQFILSSKKLLLSDSGFYLCAWSHGALQETQYFGPGTRLLVL.